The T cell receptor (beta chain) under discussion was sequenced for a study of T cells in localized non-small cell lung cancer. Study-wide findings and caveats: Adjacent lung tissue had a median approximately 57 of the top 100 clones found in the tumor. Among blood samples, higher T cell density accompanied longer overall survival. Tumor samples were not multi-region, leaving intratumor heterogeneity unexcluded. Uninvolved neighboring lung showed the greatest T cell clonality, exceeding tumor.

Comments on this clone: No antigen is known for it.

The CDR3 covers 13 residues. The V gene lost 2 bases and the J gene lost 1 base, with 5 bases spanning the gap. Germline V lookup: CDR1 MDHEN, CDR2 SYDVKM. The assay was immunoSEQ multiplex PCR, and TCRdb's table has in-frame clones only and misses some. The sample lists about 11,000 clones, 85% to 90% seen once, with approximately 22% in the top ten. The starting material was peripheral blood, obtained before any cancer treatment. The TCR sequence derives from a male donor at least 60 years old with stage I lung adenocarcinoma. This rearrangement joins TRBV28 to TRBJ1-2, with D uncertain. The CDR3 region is CASSLGSNYGYTF. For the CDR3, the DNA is TGTGCCAGCAGTTTAGGCAGTAACTATGGCTACACCTTC.